Listed here are 19 T cell receptor beta chains from one sample, sequenced in a study of T-cell reconstitution after alpha-beta-depleted transplantation in children. During its preparation, the TCRbeta library received unique molecular identifiers. TCRdb reprocessed the PCR reads via MiXCR and lists one record per CDR3 protein. The data hold about 150,000 distinct CDR3 sequences, with around 10% observed a single time. The specimen was PBMCs, collected before TCRalphabeta/CD19-depleted stem cell transplant. The receptors were gathered from a boy aged 2 to 10 with acute myeloid leukemia, due to receive a stem cell transplant.

The table lists this clonotype with many counts. The chain couples TRBV5-1 to TRBJ2-1; possible D gene TRBD2, 5 bases. In germline, CDR1 is SGHRS, CDR2 YFSETQ. The length of the CDR3 is 11 residues. V gave up 4 bases and J gave up 9 bases, with 8 bases separating them. CDR3 region: CASSRETEQFF. The CDR3 DNA is TGCGCCAGCAGCAGGGAGACTGAGCAGTTCTTC.

At least ten counts were recorded for this clonotype. The genes are TRBV6-5 and TRBJ1-2, with a weak D call TRBD1 (6 bases). Germline V gene data show CDR1 as MNHEY and CDR2 as SVGAGI. Trimming pared 6 bases from V and 8 bases from J, leaving 19 bases between. The CDR3 runs to 14 residues. The DNA of the CDR3 is TGTGCCAGCAGGGGGAGCGGGGGGCATGTAGGCTACACCTTC. Protein product: CASRGSGGHVGYTF.

In this sample, this clonotype turned up many times. The chain links TRBV25-1 to TRBJ1-5, with 9 bases identical to TRBD1. V was pared by 3 bases and J by 6 bases, with 3 bases of the junction left unmatched. The germline CDR1 and CDR2 sequences are MGHDK and SYGVNS. The CDR3 runs to 14 residues. The CDR3 DNA reads as TGTGCCAGCAGTGAGGGACAGGGTTTTCAGCCCCAGCATTTT. It translates to CASSEGQGFQPQHF.

This clonotype was picked up many times. The chain uses TRBV7-8 and TRBJ2-1, with D possibly being TRBD1 (5 bases). The CDR3 has 12 amino acids. V was trimmed by 4 bases and J by 7 bases, leaving 8 bases between them. CDR1 and CDR2 from the germline V gene are SGHVS and FQNEAQ. CDR3 region: CASSSQGNEQFF. DNA for the CDR3: TGTGCCAGCAGCTCTCAGGGTAATGAGCAGTTCTTC.

This clonotype was seen repeatedly, ten times or more. This chain joins TRBV20-1 and TRBJ2-2; TRBD1 matches 8 bases. The CDR3 is made up of 15 amino acids. CDR1 is DFQATT and CDR2 is SNEGSKA in the germline V gene (reference sequence). V shed 5 bases, J shed 3 bases, and the junction held 8 bases outside the gene matches. CDR3 in amino acids: CSAYTGTGYTGELFF. The CDR3, as DNA: TGCAGTGCTTACACCGGGACAGGTTACACCGGGGAGCTGTTTTTT.

The table lists this clonotype with many counts. V gene TRBV15 combines with J gene TRBJ2-3; D is unclear. The CDR3 consists of 13 residues. Germline V gene data show CDR1 as LNHNV and CDR2 as YYDKDF (reference sequence). The germline V and J ends were trimmed by 0 bases and 6 bases, with 7 bases remaining between them. CDR3 DNA sequence: TGTGCCACCAGCAGAGATGGATGGGATACGCAGTATTTT. It encodes CATSRDGWDTQYF.

The chain couples TRBV10-2 to TRBJ2-5; weak D call: TRBD1 (6 bases). Germline-derived CDR1 and CDR2 are WSHSY and SAAADI. The V gene lost 8 bases and the J gene lost 4 bases, with 14 bases spanning the gap. The CDR3 has 13 amino acids. The CDR3 DNA is TGCGCCAGCCGAAGGGACAAATTAGAGACCCAGTACTTC. Protein: CASRRDKLETQYF.

There are a few counts of this clonotype. A single base separates this from a much larger clone, so it may be a read error. This rearrangement joins TRBV20-1 to TRBJ2-7; 9 bases are shared with TRBD1. Germline V gene data show CDR1 as DFQATT and CDR2 as SNEGSKA (reference sequence). The CDR3 runs 17 residues. In DNA, the CDR3 is TGCTGTGCCCGGACAGGGGCGCCACGAGGGCTAGGCGGCGAGCAGTACTTC. As protein: CCARTGAPRGLGGEQYF.

The V gene is TRBV4-2, the J gene TRBJ2-5; D ambiguous. The CDR3 runs 16 residues. V shed 9 bases and J shed 3 bases, with 23 bases lying between them. Germline CDR1 and CDR2: LGHNA and YNFKEQ. The CDR3 nucleotides are TGTGCCAGGGGCCCCGGGCTCCTCAGCTGGGAAGAGACCCAGTACTTC. This gives the protein CARGPGLLSWEETQYF.

This clonotype was detected ten times or more. The chain employs TRBV20-1 and TRBJ2-1; weak D call: TRBD1 (6 bases). Germline loops: CDR1 DFQATT, CDR2 SNEGSKA (reference sequence). Trimming removed 5 bases at V and 2 bases at J, with 10 bases between. The CDR3 sequence is 13 residues long. The CDR3 is CSAGQPTYNEQFF. CDR3 nucleotides: TGCAGTGCTGGACAGCCTACCTACAATGAGCAGTTCTTC.

Ten or more counts support this clonotype. The rearrangement joins TRBV9 to TRBJ1-4, with D possibly matching TRBD1 (6 bases). CDR3 length: 17 residues. The V gene's germline CDR1 is SGDLS and CDR2 YYNGEE. V lost 3 bases to trimming and J lost 4 bases, with 19 bases between them. The CDR3 region has the DNA TGTGCCAGCAGCGGCTCCCCGGACAGACCTAATAATGAAAAACTGTTTTTT. This gives the protein CASSGSPDRPNNEKLFF.

About this clonotype itself: This sequence may be a read error, since a much larger clone differs from it by one base. CDR3 protein: CCARLTWDLDYNEQFF. CDR3 sequence (DNA): TGCTGTGCTAGACTCACTTGGGACCTGGATTACAATGAGCAGTTCTTC. This chain links TRBV20-1 with TRBJ2-1; D assignment may be TRBD1 or TRBD2 (5 bases each). The CDR3 loop spans 16 amino acids. Germline loops: CDR1 DFQATT, CDR2 SNEGSKA (reference sequence).

This clonotype was observed a few times. The chain combines TRBV10-3 with TRBJ2-1, with 15 nucleotides matching TRBD2. Unmatched junction bases numbered 8, after V lost 8 bases and J lost 9 bases. CDR3 length equals 15 residues. Germline-derived CDR1 and CDR2 are ENHRY and SYGVKD. The CDR3 nucleotides are TGTGCCATCCGAACCGGGACTAGCGGGGGGATTGAGCAGTTCTTC. Its protein product is CAIRTGTSGGIEQFF.

The V and J genes are TRBV7-6 and TRBJ2-3, with 13 bases identical to TRBD2. The trim removed 5 bases at V and 3 bases at J, leaving 5 bases unmatched. Germline lookup yields CDR1 SGHVS and CDR2 FNYEAQ. There are 16 residues in the CDR3. CDR3 coding DNA: TGTGCCAGCAGCCAAAGGACTAGCGGGAGTACAGATACGCAGTATTTT. Residues: CASSQRTSGSTDTQYF.

The table lists this clonotype with a few counts. The CDR3, as DNA: TGTGCCTGGAGCCCCGGCAGTCCCTACGAGCAGTACGTC. It encodes CAWSPGSPYEQYV. This chain joins TRBV30 and TRBJ2-7; D gene uncertain. V was trimmed by 3 bases and J by 2 bases, leaving 11 bases between them. CDR1 and CDR2 from the germline V gene are GTSNPN and SVGIG (reference sequence). The CDR3 consists of 13 residues.

This clonotype was recorded at least ten times. The chain joins TRBV12-3 or TRBV12-4 to TRBJ1-2; D remains ambiguous. CDR3 length equals 13 residues. With 2 bases removed from V and 2 bases from J, the gap between germline ends came to 6 bases. CDR3 sequence (DNA): TGTGCCAGCAGTTTACTCCCCAACTATGGCTACACCTTC. Its translation is CASSLLPNYGYTF.

In regard to this clonotype: This could be a read error, since a much larger clone is one nucleotide away. V is TRBV7-3 and J is TRBJ2-2, with TRBD1 identical over 8 bases. The germline CDR1 and CDR2 sequences are SGHTA and FQGTGA. The CDR3 is 17 residues long. J gave up 3 bases and V 2 bases, and 8 bases lay outside the gene matches. The chain's CDR3 is CASSLGTQGAYTGELFF. The CDR3 DNA reads TGTGCCAGCAGCTTAGGAACGCAGGGGGCGTACACCGGGGAGCTGTTTTTT.

V and J are TRBV4-1 and TRBJ2-3; 7 nucleotides line up with TRBD2. CDR1 MGHRA and CDR2 YSYEKL come from the germline V gene. The V gene end was trimmed by 1 base and the J gene end by 3 bases; junction bases not matched to a gene: 7. This CDR3 spans 16 amino acids. The CDR3 region has the DNA TGCGCCAGCAGCCAAGTAGCGGGCCATCCTACAGATACGCAGTATTTT. Translation: CASSQVAGHPTDTQYF.

This clonotype appeared many times. The chain is built from TRBV5-1 and TRBJ1-1; D is perhaps TRBD1 (6 bases). Germline V gives CDR1 SGHRS, CDR2 YFSETQ. Trimming removed 4 bases from V and 0 bases from J, with 10 bases in between. The CDR3 has 14 amino acids. CDR3 DNA: TGCGCCAGCAGCCAGGACAGCTTGAACACTGAAGCTTTCTTT. Its protein is CASSQDSLNTEAFF.